Listed below are T cell receptor beta chains from one sample, sequenced in a study of T cell repertoires in cytomegalovirus infection. TCRdb independently ran MiXCR on the reads; one entry per CDR3 protein. Of some 100,000 distinct CDR3 sequences in the sample, 20% to 30% were seen once. The sequencing sample was made of CD8+ T cells from PBMCs. These receptors came from a human donor in good health (CMV status not recorded). Some clones in this sample may be carry-over from other donors' samples. The CDR3 runs from the conserved cysteine through the conserved F or W. Each record gives: clone size, V gene, D gene, J gene, CDR3 protein, CDR3 DNA. D genes are given only for firm matches. Size values are once, few and many counts, or a class for expanded clones, and some rows have none.

many	TRBV7-8	NA	TRBJ1-1	CASSLESPGANTEAFF	TGTGCCAGCAGCTTAGAATCCCCGGGGGCGAACACTGAAGCTTTCTTT
NA	TRBV12-5	TRBD1	TRBJ1-6	CASGGQSSSYNSPLHF	TGTGCTAGTGGGGGACAGTCGAGCTCCTATAATTCACCCCTCCACTTT
NA	TRBV6-6	TRBD2	TRBJ2-7	CASSYHLPGLVSSYEQYF	TGTGCCAGCAGTTACCACCTCCCGGGACTAGTAAGCTCCTACGAGCAGTACTTC
NA	TRBV4-3	TRBD1	TRBJ1-2	CASSPDRGNYGYTF	TGCGCCAGCAGTCCGGACAGGGGCAACTATGGCTACACCTTC
many	TRBV9	TRBD2	TRBJ2-1	CASSVPTSGSGYNEQFF	TGTGCCAGCAGCGTACCGACTAGCGGGAGTGGCTACAATGAGCAGTTCTTC
many	TRBV11-2	TRBD2	TRBJ2-1	CASSPRTSVYNEQFF	TGTGCCAGCAGTCCGAGGACTAGCGTCTACAATGAGCAGTTCTTC
NA	TRBV4-3	NA	TRBJ2-7	CASSQGVGGVDEQYF	TGCGCCAGCAGCCAAGGCGTAGGGGGAGTGGACGAGCAGTACTTC
few	TRBV28	NA	TRBJ2-1	CASSFFGQGARNEQFF	NA
NA	TRBV20-1	TRBD2	TRBJ2-1	CSAVSGRVNEQFF	TGCAGTGCCGTTAGCGGGAGGGTAAATGAGCAGTTCTTC
NA	TRBV25-1	NA	TRBJ1-1	CASSESVGGAFF	TGTGCCAGCAGTGAATCAGTGGGGGGAGCTTTCTTT
NA	TRBV29-1	TRBD2	TRBJ2-3	CSVLAEIDTQYF	TGCAGCGTCCTAGCGGAGATAGATACGCAGTATTTT
NA	TRBV20-1	NA	TRBJ2-7	CSARDPWHTTYEQYF	TGCAGTGCTAGAGATCCTTGGCACACCACCTACGAGCAGTACTTC
few	TRBV7-3	NA	TRBJ2-7	CASSPAGDYEQYF	TGTGCCAGCAGCCCGGCAGGGGACTACGAGCAGTACTTC
many	TRBV7-9	TRBD2	TRBJ2-5	CATGTSESETQYF	TGTGCCACCGGGACTAGCGAATCGGAGACCCAGTACTTC
NA	TRBV7-6	TRBD2	TRBJ2-1	CASSLVSGRPYNEQFF	TGTGCCAGCAGCTTAGTTAGCGGGAGGCCCTACAATGAGCAGTTCTTC
NA	TRBV18	TRBD1	TRBJ2-7	CASSVDRGLYEQYF	TGTGCCAGCTCAGTCGACAGGGGGCTCTACGAGCAGTACTTC
few	TRBV7-9	NA	TRBJ1-2	CASSLGGGRYGYTF	TGTGCCAGCAGCTTAGGGGGAGGCCGCTATGGCTACACCTTC
NA	TRBV14	NA	TRBJ2-2	CASSQERIRGPNTGELFF	TGTGCCAGCAGCCAAGAAAGGATCAGGGGACCCAACACCGGGGAGCTGTTTTTT
once	TRBV4-2	NA	TRBJ2-1	CASSQGGTLAGDEQFF	TGTGCCAGCAGCCAAGGGGGGACCCTCGCCGGCGATGAGCAGTTCTTC
NA	TRBV11-1	NA	TRBJ2-1	CASSLFSGAAEQFF	TGTGCCAGCAGCTTATTTTCGGGGGCGGCTGAGCAGTTCTTC
few	TRBV19	NA	TRBJ2-7	CASSTLKGLSYEQYF	TGTGCCAGTAGTACCTTGAAGGGTCTCTCCTACGAGCAGTACTTC
medium-sized	TRBV9	NA	TRBJ1-2	CASSVGVGATNYGYTF	TGTGCCAGCAGCGTTGGGGTGGGGGCGACTAACTATGGCTACACCTTC
few	TRBV7-2	NA	TRBJ2-3	CASSPGGGADTQYF	TGTGCCAGCAGCCCCGGGGGCGGGGCAGATACGCAGTATTTT
NA	TRBV7-9	NA	TRBJ2-3	CASTYFPLRDPSTDTQYF	TGTGCCAGCACCTACTTTCCCTTGCGGGATCCCTCCACAGATACGCAGTATTTT
NA	TRBV25-1	TRBD2	TRBJ2-3	CASSEYGSGSSGDTQYF	TGTGCCAGCAGTGAATATGGTAGCGGGAGTTCCGGAGATACGCAGTATTTT
NA	TRBV12-3/TRBV12-4	TRBD1	TRBJ1-2	CASSPTGAYGYTF	TGTGCCAGCAGCCCCACAGGGGCCTATGGCTACACCTTC
NA	TRBV7-2	NA	TRBJ2-7	CTSRVEGSYEQYF	TGTACCAGCAGGGTTGAGGGATCCTACGAGCAGTACTTC
few	TRBV29-1	NA	TRBJ2-7	CSVYGRRSYEQYF	TGCAGCGTTTATGGGAGGAGGTCCTACGAGCAGTACTTC
few	TRBV3-1	NA	TRBJ2-2	CASSQDSSGELFF	TGTGCCAGCAGCCAAGATTCATCCGGGGAGCTGTTTTTT
NA	TRBV6-2/TRBV6-3	NA	TRBJ2-7	CASSYPLGVGRDEQYF	TGTGCCAGCAGTTACCCCCTGGGGGTGGGGCGCGACGAGCAGTACTTC
many	TRBV12-5	NA	TRBJ2-1	CASGSEVFEQFF	TGTGCTAGTGGTTCCGAAGTGTTTGAGCAGTTCTTC
NA	TRBV12-5	NA	TRBJ2-7	CASGLVGFYEQYF	TGTGCTAGTGGTTTGGTCGGTTTCTACGAGCAGTACTTC
NA	TRBV4-3	NA	TRBJ2-1	CASSQDRDFSSYNEQFF	TGCGCCAGCAGCCAAGATAGGGACTTCAGCTCCTACAATGAGCAGTTCTTC
NA	TRBV30	NA	TRBJ2-1	CAWRGGNYNEQFF	TGTGCCTGGAGAGGCGGGAACTACAATGAGCAGTTCTTC
NA	TRBV29-1	TRBD2	TRBJ2-1	CSAWSGGPYNEQFF	TGCAGCGCCTGGTCGGGGGGTCCCTACAATGAGCAGTTCTTC
NA	TRBV11-1	TRBD1	TRBJ2-7	CASSLRTGENEQYF	TGTGCCAGCAGCCTAAGGACAGGGGAGAACGAGCAGTACTTC
NA	TRBV6-5	NA	TRBJ1-1	CASSYDSNTEAFF	TGTGCCAGCAGCTACGACAGCAACACTGAAGCTTTCTTT
NA	TRBV20-1	TRBD2	TRBJ2-1	CSATLAGFEGPYNEQFF	TGCAGTGCTACTCTAGCGGGGTTCGAAGGGCCCTACAATGAGCAGTTCTTC
NA	TRBV13	TRBD1	TRBJ2-2	CASRLDRGNTGELFF	TGTGCCAGCAGGCTGGACAGGGGGAACACCGGGGAGCTGTTTTTT
many	TRBV7-2	NA	TRBJ2-7	CASSIAPSYEQYF	TGTGCCAGCAGCATTGCCCCATCCTACGAGCAGTACTTC
few	TRBV7-9	TRBD2	TRBJ2-2	CASSTWTSGNTGELFF	TGTGCCAGCAGCACCTGGACTAGCGGGAACACCGGGGAGCTGTTTTTT
NA	TRBV28	NA	TRBJ2-5	CASSSGGGRETQYF	TGTGCCAGCAGCTCAGGCGGGGGCCGGGAGACCCAGTACTTC
NA	TRBV28	TRBD2	TRBJ2-1	CASSGLAGGYEQFF	TGTGCCAGCTCGGGACTAGCGGGAGGATATGAGCAGTTCTTC
NA	TRBV19	NA	TRBJ1-5	CASSIISGVGQPQHF	TGTGCCAGTAGTATTATATCAGGGGTAGGCCAGCCCCAGCATTTT
NA	TRBV7-9	TRBD1	TRBJ1-1	CASSLAQGAKTEAFF	TGTGCCAGCAGCTTAGCGCAGGGGGCGAAAACTGAAGCTTTCTTT
many	TRBV7-2	NA	TRBJ2-7	CASSLSGGGYEQYF	TGTGCCAGCAGCTTGAGTGGGGGCGGCTACGAGCAGTACTTC
many	TRBV2	NA	TRBJ2-2	CASIAVNTGELFF	TGTGCCAGCATAGCGGTGAACACCGGGGAGCTGTTTTTT
few	TRBV6-2/TRBV6-3	TRBD1	TRBJ1-1	CASRTGLSTEAFF	TGTGCCAGCCGGACAGGGCTGAGCACTGAAGCTTTCTTT
NA	TRBV2	NA	TRBJ2-7	CASSASTYEQYF	TGTGCCAGCAGTGCCTCTACCTACGAGCAGTACTTC
NA	TRBV6-2/TRBV6-3	TRBD2	TRBJ2-1	CASSLVLPGLAENEQFF	TGTGCCAGCAGCCTCGTTCTTCCGGGACTAGCGGAAAATGAGCAGTTCTTC
many	TRBV7-3	NA	TRBJ2-2	CASSHGTVPGELFF	TGTGCCAGCAGCCACGGGACCGTCCCCGGGGAGCTGTTTTTT
few	TRBV5-1	NA	TRBJ2-3	CASSLASGGPDTQYF	TGCGCCAGCAGCTTGGCCTCAGGGGGGCCAGATACGCAGTATTTT
NA	TRBV25-1	NA	TRBJ2-1	CASSDRRGSYNEQFF	TGTGCCAGCAGTGATCGCCGCGGCTCCTACAATGAGCAGTTCTTC
many	TRBV6-1	TRBD2	TRBJ2-7	CASSGTSGSHEQYF	TGTGCCAGCAGTGGGACTAGCGGGAGCCACGAGCAGTACTTC
few	TRBV11-3	TRBD1	TRBJ2-4	CASSSRQGLAKNIQYF	TGTGCCAGCAGCTCACGACAGGGTCTAGCCAAAAACATTCAGTACTTC